These 23 T cell receptor beta chains were sequenced from one sample in a study of cytomegalovirus exposure and HLA in healthy donors. The PCR contained 60 Vbeta and 13 Jbeta primers. Libraries were prepared by immunoSEQ multiplex PCR; TCRdb keeps only in-frame clonotypes and omits some of them. Of tens of thousands of clones in the sample, less than 85% were seen once. The sequenced sample consisted of PBMCs. The receptors were gathered from a male donor in good health and CMV-seronegative.

The rearrangement links TRBV5-6 to TRBJ2-1; D ambiguous. Germline CDR1 and CDR2: SGHDT and YYEEEE. V gave up 0 bases and J gave up 8 bases, with 6 bases separating them. The CDR3 is 12 amino acids. The CDR3 nucleotides read TGTGCCAGCAGCTTGGATCGGGATGAGCAGTTCTTC. Encoded protein: CASSLDRDEQFF.

V is TRBV6-1 and J is TRBJ1-5, with TRBD1 matching 11 bases. The CDR3 runs to 15 residues. Trimming removed 7 bases from V and 1 base from J; junction bases left unmatched: 3. Germline V gene lookup returns CDR1 MNHNS and CDR2 SASEGT. The CDR3 reads CASIWTGGSNQPQHF. The DNA of the CDR3 is TGTGCCAGCATATGGACAGGGGGCAGCAATCAGCCCCAGCATTTT.

The J gene is TRBJ2-1, the V gene TRBV10-3, with 10 positions matching TRBD2. Trimming cost V 0 bases and J 2 bases; bases outside gene matches: 1. Per germline, CDR1 ENHRY and CDR2 SYGVKD. This CDR3 is 16 amino acids long. CDR3 bases: TGTGCCATCAGTGAGTCGGGACTAGCGACCTACAATGAGCAGTTCTTC. It yields the protein CAISESGLATYNEQFF.

This chain links TRBV27 with TRBJ2-7, with TRBD1 as a possible D gene (6 bases). The V and J ends lost 5 bases and 1 base respectively, with 9 bases between them. CDR1 is MNHEY and CDR2 is SMNVEV in the germline V gene (reference sequence). This CDR3 contains 13 residues. CDR3 loop: CASSITGSYEQYF. The CDR3 DNA reads TGTGCCAGCAGTATTACAGGGTCCTACGAGCAGTACTTC.

The chain uses TRBV5-1 and TRBJ1-1, with a tentative D call TRBD1 (6 bases). V lost 4 bases, J lost 0 bases, and 13 bases lay in between. Per the germline V gene, CDR1 is SGHRS and CDR2 is YFSETQ. The CDR3 spans 15 residues. CDR3 sequence reads: CASSVGHAMNTEAFF. CDR3 nucleotides: TGCGCCAGCAGCGTGGGACATGCTATGAACACTGAAGCTTTCTTT.

This sequence joins TRBV27 and TRBJ1-1, with D possibly matching TRBD1 (6 bases). V was cut by 5 bases and J by 3 bases, with 10 bases left in between. The CDR3 is 13 amino acids. The germline gives CDR1 MNHEY, CDR2 SMNVEV (reference sequence). The chain's CDR3 is CASSLQGHTEAFF. The CDR3 DNA reads TGTGCCAGCAGTCTACAGGGTCACACTGAAGCTTTCTTT.

A few counts support this clone. V usage is TRBV19 and J usage is TRBJ1-1; 7 bases map to TRBD1. Germline values: CDR1 LNHDA, CDR2 SQIVND (reference sequence). This CDR3 contains 14 residues. After removal of 2 bases from V and 5 bases from J, the junction contained 5 bases not matched to a gene. CDR3 in amino acids: CASSILRGRTEAFF. DNA for the CDR3: TGTGCCAGTAGTATACTTAGGGGGCGGACTGAAGCTTTCTTT.

This chain uses TRBV2 with TRBJ2-3; 9 positions match TRBD1. The germline V gene has CDR1 SNHLY and CDR2 FYNNEI. CDR3 length: 15 residues. Trimming removed 7 bases from V and 3 bases from J; junction bases left unmatched: 8. The CDR3 bases are TGTGCCAGCACCCATACGGACAGGGGAACAGATACGCAGTATTTT. Its protein product is CASTHTDRGTDTQYF.

The V call is TRBV9, the J call TRBJ2-5; 9 nucleotides align to TRBD2. This CDR3 has 16 residues. After removal of 2 bases from V and 4 bases from J, the junction contained 9 bases not matched to a gene. Germline CDR1 and CDR2: SGDLS and YYNGEE. This CDR3 is CASSVGPAGGVETQYF. The CDR3 region has the DNA TGTGCCAGCAGCGTTGGTCCGGCGGGAGGGGTAGAGACCCAGTACTTC.

The chain links TRBV5-1 to TRBJ2-3; 10 bases fit TRBD2. Germline V gene lookup returns CDR1 SGHRS and CDR2 YFSETQ. This CDR3 has 19 residues. Trimming took 5 bases from V and 0 from J; bases not matched to a gene: 15. The CDR3 DNA reads as TGCGCCAGCAGGGGGGGCACTAGCGGGACTTCCTCTAGCACAGATACGCAGTATTTT. Encoded protein: CASRGGTSGTSSSTDTQYF.

This chain links TRBV4-3 with TRBJ2-7; 10 bases match TRBD2. With 4 bases clipped from V and 3 bases from J, the junction kept 9 bases outside the gene matches. This CDR3 contains 16 residues. In germline, CDR1 is LGHNA, CDR2 YSLEER. Written as DNA, the CDR3 is TGCGCCAGCAGCCCTTATTCCGGACTAGCGGTCTACGAGCAGTACTTC. This translates into CASSPYSGLAVYEQYF.

The gene calls are TRBV10-3 and TRBJ2-1; TRBD2 matches 7 bases. The CDR3 extends over 17 amino acids. Germline lookup yields CDR1 ENHRY and CDR2 SYGVKD. Trimming removed 0 bases from V and 4 bases from J; junction bases left unmatched: 9. The CDR3 coding sequence is TGTGCCATCAGTGAGTCGGCGATGGGAGGGCGTTACAATGAGCAGTTCTTC. Translated: CAISESAMGGRYNEQFF.

The chain carries TRBV18 and TRBJ2-7; 9 positions match TRBD1. The V gene end was trimmed by 4 bases and the J gene end by 3 bases; junction bases not matched to a gene: 4. Looked up from germline, CDR1 is KGHSH and CDR2 is LQKENI. CDR3 size: 14 residues. The CDR3 DNA follows: TGTGCCAGCTCACGTTCGGGACAGGGCTACGAGCAGTACTTC. This translates into CASSRSGQGYEQYF.

The chain is built from TRBV11-2 and TRBJ2-3, with 7 bases that match TRBD2. The ends lost 6 bases at V and 0 bases at J; junction bases unmatched: 6. The V gene's germline CDR1 is SGHAT and CDR2 FQNNGV. The CDR3 loop spans 15 amino acids. The CDR3 here is CASSSHSGSTDTQYF. CDR3 bases: TGTGCCAGCAGTAGCCATAGCGGGAGCACAGATACGCAGTATTTT.

This chain joins TRBV7-2 and TRBJ2-1, with 8 bases matching TRBD2. The CDR3 consists of 14 residues. V trimming: 6 bases; J trimming: 4 bases; junction bases outside the gene matches: 5. CDR1 is SGHTA and CDR2 is FQGNSA in the germline V gene. The CDR3 reads CASRLAGEYNEQFF. In nucleotides, the CDR3 is TGTGCCAGCAGGCTAGCGGGCGAGTACAATGAGCAGTTCTTC.

The gene calls are TRBV19 and TRBJ2-1; perhaps TRBD1 as D (5 bases). The CDR3 covers 13 residues. Trimming pared 2 bases from V and 9 bases from J, leaving 11 bases between. Germline CDR1 and CDR2: LNHDA and SQIVND (reference sequence). The CDR3 DNA reads as TGTGCCAGTAGTATAAGGGGTCGGTTTGAGCAGTTCTTC. As protein: CASSIRGRFEQFF.

The chain joins TRBV19 to TRBJ1-6; D perhaps matches TRBD1 (5 bases). V shed 7 bases and J shed 9 bases, with 13 bases lying between them. Germline-derived CDR1 and CDR2 are LNHDA and SQIVND (reference sequence). CDR3 length: 13 amino acids. The CDR3 DNA sequence: TGTGCCAGTAAGGGCCCTCAGGGTTCACCCCTCCACTTT. As protein: CASKGPQGSPLHF.

This sequence joins TRBV28 and TRBJ2-2, with D possibly TRBD1 on 6 matching bases. The V gene's germline CDR1 is MDHEN and CDR2 SYDVKM. Trimming cost V 4 bases and J 11 bases, with 11 bases left between them. This CDR3 region has 12 residues. CDR3 DNA sequence: TGTGCCAGCAGTTCCTCGGGACAAGAGCTGTTTTTT. It specifies CASSSSGQELFF.

Points on this clone: Likely a read error: the CDR3 ends without its conserved phenylalanine or tryptophan. The chain joins TRBV6-5 to TRBJ1-3; D remains ambiguous. Germline V CDR1 and CDR2: MNHEY, SVGAGI. CDR3 length: 13 residues. Trimming stripped 5 bases from V and 4 bases from J, with 9 bases between. Here the CDR3 DNA reads TGTGCCAGCAGTCGTCAGGTCGGAAACACCATATATTCT. The encoded protein is CASSRQVGNTIYS.

The chain uses TRBV11-3 and TRBJ2-1; TRBD2 agrees at 15 bases. Trimming at V came to 5 bases and at J to 4 bases, leaving 3 bases not matched to a gene. Germline-derived CDR1 and CDR2 are SGHNT and YENEEA. This CDR3 comprises 16 residues. The CDR3 is CASSAGTSGGYNEQFF. As DNA, the CDR3 is TGTGCCAGCAGCGCGGGGACTAGCGGGGGGTACAATGAGCAGTTCTTC.

The chain couples TRBV10-3 to TRBJ1-3; 7 positions match TRBD1. In germline, CDR1 is ENHRY, CDR2 SYGVKD. J was trimmed by 0 bases and V by 8 bases; bases with no gene match: 19. There are 19 residues in the CDR3. DNA of the CDR3: TGTGCCATCCGCGGGGACAGCCGAAACCCCCTCTTCTCTGGAAACACCATATATTTT. It specifies CAIRGDSRNPLFSGNTIYF.

The chain uses TRBV6-6 and TRBJ2-5, with 10 positions matching TRBD2. V was clipped by 4 bases and J by 0 bases; unmatched bases: 2. This CDR3 comprises 15 residues. CDR1 MNHNY and CDR2 SVGAGI come from the germline V gene (reference sequence). The CDR3 DNA reads TGTGCCAGCAGTTTAACTAGCGGGAACCAAGAGACCCAGTACTTC. Its translation is CASSLTSGNQETQYF.

This sequence joins TRBV18 and TRBJ2-5; 8 bases are a match to TRBD2. V gave up 3 bases and J gave up 5 bases; unmatched junction bases: 5. This CDR3 is 14 amino acids long. Per germline, CDR1 KGHSH and CDR2 LQKENI. CDR3 coding DNA: TGTGCCAGCTCACCCGCGGGAGGATGGGAGACCCAGTACTTC. This gives the protein CASSPAGGWETQYF.